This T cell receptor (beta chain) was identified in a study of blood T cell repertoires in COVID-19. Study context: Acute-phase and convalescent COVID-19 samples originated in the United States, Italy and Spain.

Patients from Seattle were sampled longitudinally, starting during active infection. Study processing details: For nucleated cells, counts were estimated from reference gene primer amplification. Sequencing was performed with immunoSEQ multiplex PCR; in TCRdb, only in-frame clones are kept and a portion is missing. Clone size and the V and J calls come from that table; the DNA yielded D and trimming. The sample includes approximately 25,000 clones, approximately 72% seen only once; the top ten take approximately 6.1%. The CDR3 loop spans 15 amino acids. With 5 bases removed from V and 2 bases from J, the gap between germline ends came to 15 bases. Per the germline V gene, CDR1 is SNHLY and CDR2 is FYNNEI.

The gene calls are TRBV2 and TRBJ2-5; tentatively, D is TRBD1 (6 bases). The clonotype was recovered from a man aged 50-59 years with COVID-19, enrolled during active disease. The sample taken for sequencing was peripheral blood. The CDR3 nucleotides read TGTGCCAGCAGTACAGGGCGAGGGGTACAAGAGACCCAGTACTTC. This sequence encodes CASSTGRGVQETQYF.